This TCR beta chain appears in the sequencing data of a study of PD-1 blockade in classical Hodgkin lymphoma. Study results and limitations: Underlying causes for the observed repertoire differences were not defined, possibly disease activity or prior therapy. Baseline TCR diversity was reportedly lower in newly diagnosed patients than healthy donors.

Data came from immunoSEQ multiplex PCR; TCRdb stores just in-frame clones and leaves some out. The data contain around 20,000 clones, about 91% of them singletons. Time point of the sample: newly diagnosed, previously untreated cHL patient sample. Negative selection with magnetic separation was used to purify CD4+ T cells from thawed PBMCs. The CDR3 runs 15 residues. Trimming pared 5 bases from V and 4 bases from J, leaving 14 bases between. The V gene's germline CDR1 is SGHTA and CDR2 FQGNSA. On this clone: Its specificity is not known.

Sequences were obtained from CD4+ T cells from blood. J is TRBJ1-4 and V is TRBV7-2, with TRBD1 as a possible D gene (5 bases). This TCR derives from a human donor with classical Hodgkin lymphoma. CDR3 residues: CASSPGGGGNEKLFF. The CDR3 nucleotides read TGTGCCAGCAGCCCCGGTGGGGGTGGTAATGAAAAACTGTTTTTT.